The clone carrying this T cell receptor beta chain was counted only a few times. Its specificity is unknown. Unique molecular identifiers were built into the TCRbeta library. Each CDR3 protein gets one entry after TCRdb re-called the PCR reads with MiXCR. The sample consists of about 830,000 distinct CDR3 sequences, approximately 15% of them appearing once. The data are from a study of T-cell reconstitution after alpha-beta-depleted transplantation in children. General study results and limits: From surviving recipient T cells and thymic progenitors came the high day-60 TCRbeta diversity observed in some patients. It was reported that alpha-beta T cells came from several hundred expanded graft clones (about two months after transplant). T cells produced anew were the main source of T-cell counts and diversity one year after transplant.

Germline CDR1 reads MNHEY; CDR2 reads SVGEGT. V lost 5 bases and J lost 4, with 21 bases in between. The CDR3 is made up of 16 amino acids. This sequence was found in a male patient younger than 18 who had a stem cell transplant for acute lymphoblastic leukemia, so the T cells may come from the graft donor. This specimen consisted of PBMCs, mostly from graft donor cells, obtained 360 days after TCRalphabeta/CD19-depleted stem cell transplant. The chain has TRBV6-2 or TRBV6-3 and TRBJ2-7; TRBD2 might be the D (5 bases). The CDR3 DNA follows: TGTGCCAGCAGTAGTAATCTTAGAGGGAGTAAGTACGAGCAGTACTTC. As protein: CASSSNLRGSKYEQYF.